A single sample gave rise to the 19 T cell receptor beta chains below, sequenced in a study of identical twins. TCRdb ran MiXCR on the 5' RACE reads and lists one entry per CDR3 protein. Among 1.5 million to 2 million distinct CDR3 sequences listed, around 29% were seen once. Material: cord blood. These receptors were collected from a newborn girl in good health.

About this clonotype itself: At one boundary the junction diverges from the germline segment, which might be a read error. The V gene is TRBV18, the J gene TRBJ2-5; 10 nucleotides agree with TRBD1. Near its end, the DNA agrees better with TRBJ2-7, so the J call may be wrong. The CDR3 consists of 12 residues. The germline V gene encodes CDR1 KGHSH and CDR2 LQKENI. CDR3 DNA sequence: TGTGCCGGCTCACGGACAGGGGGCGAGCAGTACTTC. Residues: CAGSRTGGEQYF.

This clonotype was observed many times. The rearrangement joins TRBV7-9 to TRBJ1-2; a weak D match, TRBD1 (6 bases). The CDR3 spans 13 residues. Germline V gene lookup returns CDR1 SEHNR and CDR2 FQNEAQ (reference sequence). V was clipped by 3 bases and J by 4 bases, with 9 bases between them. In nucleotides, the CDR3 is TGTGCCAGCAGCTTGCGGGGGGCCTATGGCTACACCTTC. It specifies CASSLRGAYGYTF.

This clonotype showed up just once. One junction end does not reproduce the germline sequence, and a read error may be involved. The rearrangement joins TRBV5-1 to TRBJ1-1, with a possible D match to TRBD1 (5 bases). The CDR3 consists of 17 residues. CDR1 is SGHRS, CDR2 YFSETQ, per germline. The CDR3 region has the DNA TGCGCCGGCAGCTTGGTTTCCAGGGAAAGAGGGAACACTGAAGCTTTCTTT. Protein product: CAGSLVSRERGNTEAFF. Complete variable domain (other parts from reference TRBV5-1 and TRBJ1-1): KAGVTQTPRYLIKTRGQQVTLSCSPISGHRSVSWYQQTPGQGLQFLFEYFSETQRNKGNFPGRFSGRQFSNSRSEMNVSTLELGDSALYLCAGSLVSRERGNTEAFFGQGTRLTVV.

This clonotype was counted between two and nine times. The chain is built from TRBV12-3 or TRBV12-4 and TRBJ2-5; 11 bases fit TRBD2. The end of the DNA is better explained by TRBJ2-7, so the J call may be wrong. The CDR3 length is 16 residues. CDR3 coding DNA: TGTGCCAGCAGTTTAGTGGCGCGGCTAGCGGGGGGCGAGCAGTACTTC. Protein product: CASSLVARLAGGEQYF.

This clonotype appeared once. The chain combines TRBV28 with TRBJ2-5; D is ambiguous. Near its end, the DNA agrees better with TRBJ2-1, so the J call may be wrong. The length of the CDR3 is 14 residues. Germline loops: CDR1 MDHEN, CDR2 SYDVKM. CDR3 residues: CASSIDRFQETQFF. The CDR3 nucleotides are TGTGCCAGCAGTATCGACCGGTTCCAAGAGACCCAGTTCTTC.

This clonotype showed up just a few times. This chain links TRBV18 with TRBJ2-3, with D perhaps being TRBD1 or TRBD2 (5 bases each). Trimming removed 4 bases at V and 13 bases at J, with 12 bases between. Germline V gene lookup returns CDR1 KGHSH and CDR2 LQKENI. This CDR3 is built from 11 residues. The CDR3 here is CASSQRDAEYF. CDR3 coding DNA: TGTGCCAGCTCACAAAGGGACGCGGAGTATTTT.

This clonotype was picked up a small number of times. The genes are TRBV2 and TRBJ2-5, with TRBD2 matching over 8 bases. This CDR3 spans 17 amino acids. Germline V gene data show CDR1 as SNHLY and CDR2 as FYNNEI. Trimming cost V 2 bases and J 3 bases; bases outside gene matches: 11. The CDR3 spells CASSENRREVQEETQYF. In nucleotides, the CDR3 is TGTGCCAGCAGTGAAAATCGGCGGGAGGTGCAAGAAGAGACCCAGTACTTC.

The V call is TRBV20-1, the J call TRBJ2-3; D might be TRBD1 or TRBD2, each matching 5 bases. Germline lookup yields CDR1 DFQATT and CDR2 SNEGSKA (reference sequence). The CDR3 contains 14 residues. The CDR3 sequence is CSIFGTSGADTQYF. The CDR3 bases are TGCAGCATTTTCGGGACCAGCGGAGCAGATACGCAGTATTTT.

This clonotype has only a few counts. V is TRBV29-1 and J is TRBJ1-4; D uncertain. Trimming removed 7 bases at V and 1 base at J, with 4 bases between. The germline gives CDR1 SQVTM, CDR2 ANQGSEA. The CDR3 consists of 11 residues. DNA for the CDR3: TGCAGCGGACAAACTAATGAAAAACTGTTTTTT. It translates to CSGQTNEKLFF.

A few counts support this clonotype. V gene TRBV25-1 combines with J gene TRBJ2-5, with a possible D match to TRBD2 (6 bases). This CDR3 has 12 residues. Germline CDR1 reads MGHDK; CDR2 reads SYGVNS. Between the trimmed V and J ends, which lost 6 bases and 3 bases, there was a span of 8 bases. As DNA, the CDR3 is TGTGCCAGCAGGGGACTCAAAGAGACCCAGTACTTC. Amino acid sequence: CASRGLKETQYF.

The gene calls are TRBV2 and TRBJ1-1, with TRBD1 matching over 8 bases. From germline, CDR1 is SNHLY and CDR2 FYNNEI. The CDR3 has 15 residues. The trim removed 5 bases at V and 4 bases at J, leaving 9 bases unmatched. CDR3 sequence (DNA): TGTGCCAGCAGTAGACAGGGGATGGTGAGCACTGAAGCTTTCTTT. Encoded protein: CASSRQGMVSTEAFF.

In its sample, this clonotype was seen many times. The chain couples TRBV6-2 or TRBV6-3 to TRBJ2-7, with D unresolved. There are 16 residues in the CDR3. V was cut by 0 bases and J by 2 bases, with 14 bases left in between. Germline assignment: CDR1 MNHEY and CDR2 SVGEGT. As DNA, the CDR3 is TGTGCCAGCAGTTACTCGTGGTCAGGTAAAACCTACGAGCAGTACTTC. It encodes CASSYSWSGKTYEQYF.

This clonotype was observed a handful of times. The J gene is TRBJ2-1, the V gene TRBV27, with 10 bases lining up with TRBD1. Germline lookup yields CDR1 MNHEY and CDR2 SMNVEV (reference sequence). This CDR3 has 14 residues. With 4 bases clipped from V and 10 bases from J, the junction kept 7 bases outside the gene matches. The CDR3 nucleotides read TGTGCCAGCAGTTGGGACAGGGGCACCTACGAGCAGTTCTTC. Its translation: CASSWDRGTYEQFF.

This sequence joins TRBV7-9 and TRBJ2-3, with unresolved D. With 10 bases removed from V and 2 bases from J, the gap between germline ends came to 13 bases. CDR1 SEHNR and CDR2 FQNEAQ come from the germline V gene (reference sequence). CDR3 length: 13 amino acids. CDR3 in DNA: TGTGCCACGCCAGGCCAGTTCACAGATACGCAGTATTTT. Translating it yields CATPGQFTDTQYF.

This clonotype came up a few times. The chain couples TRBV12-3 or TRBV12-4 to TRBJ1-2; 9 nucleotides align to TRBD1. The CDR3 has 13 amino acids. The V segment lost 4 bases and the J segment 7 bases; nucleotides outside the gene matches: 4. For the CDR3, the DNA is TGTGCCAGCAGTTACAGGGGGCAGTTTGGCTACACCTTC. Protein: CASSYRGQFGYTF.

V is TRBV20-1 and J is TRBJ2-1; 10 bases map to TRBD2. The CDR3 extends over 16 amino acids. Losses at the gene ends were 1 base for V and 10 bases for J; bases not matched to a gene: 13. Germline V gene sequence: CDR1 DFQATT, CDR2 SNEGSKA (reference sequence). CDR3 sequence: CSARVIRVAGGREQFF. CDR3 nucleotides: TGCAGTGCTAGAGTAATAAGGGTAGCGGGAGGACGGGAGCAGTTCTTC.

This clonotype was found a few times. The chain employs TRBV12-3 or TRBV12-4 and TRBJ2-3; D gene ambiguous. The CDR3 extends over 15 amino acids. The V end lost 3 bases, the J end lost 2 bases, and 12 bases lay between the germline ends. The CDR3 loop is CASSLSRTDTDTQYF. The CDR3 nucleotides are TGTGCCAGCAGTTTGTCCAGGACCGACACAGATACGCAGTATTTT.

With regard to this clonotype: A much larger clone differs from this one at a single base, so this may be a read error. The chain is built from TRBV10-3 and TRBJ2-7, with 7 positions matching TRBD1. Germline V gene lookup returns CDR1 ENHRY and CDR2 SYGVKD. With V trimmed by 6 bases and J by 5 bases, 16 bases remained unmatched. The CDR3 contains 16 residues. The CDR3 nucleotides are TGTGCCATCAGGACAGACTCCTCGCACAGGGGCAACGAGCAGTACTTC. This encodes CAIRTDSSHRGNEQYF.

This clonotype was counted between two and nine times. J is TRBJ2-7 and V is TRBV9, with D uncertain. The CDR3 covers 15 residues. Germline V gene sequence: CDR1 SGDLS, CDR2 YYNGEE. Between the trimmed V and J ends, which lost 3 bases and 1 base, there was a span of 14 bases. CDR3 loop: CASSASGLSSYEQYF. As DNA, the CDR3 is TGTGCCAGCAGCGCGAGTGGCCTCTCTTCCTACGAGCAGTACTTC.